These 29 T cell receptor beta chains came from one sample sequenced in a study of blood T cell repertoires in COVID-19. Some clones are missing from TCRdb's copy, which holds only in-frame ones; the method was immunoSEQ multiplex PCR. Of some 200,000 clones in the sample, more than 80% were seen once. Sequences were obtained from peripheral blood. These receptors were collected from a woman in her sixties or seventies with acute or convalescent COVID-19.

CDR3 in DNA: TGTGCCAGCAGTCCCCACGCTGGACAGAACTACGAGCAGTACGTC. Protein product: CASSPHAGQNYEQYV. This chain links TRBV28 with TRBJ2-7; D may be TRBD1 (6 bases). The CDR3 is 15 amino acids. CDR1 and CDR2 from the germline V gene are MDHEN and SYDVKM. Trimming shortened V by 5 bases and J by 3 bases, and 17 bases separated the two germline ends.

The genes are TRBV9 and TRBJ2-3; 8 nucleotides match TRBD1. Trimming took 1 base from V and 6 from J; bases not matched to a gene: 10. This CDR3 comprises 16 residues. Germline lookup yields CDR1 SGDLS and CDR2 YYNGEE. The CDR3 sequence is CASSVSQGAPGDTQYF. The CDR3 DNA follows: TGTGCCAGCAGCGTATCCCAGGGGGCACCGGGGGATACGCAGTATTTT.

Concerning this clone itself: At one of its ends the junction is not consistent with the germline gene, which may arise from a read error. The rearrangement joins TRBV2 to TRBJ2-5; the match to TRBD1 covers 7 bases. The CDR3 loop spans 10 amino acids. CDR1 and CDR2 from the germline V gene are SNHLY and FYNNEI. CDR3 protein: CASSVTGENF. The CDR3 DNA reads TGTGCCAGCAGTGTTACAGGGGAGAACTTC.

The CDR3 region has the DNA TGTGCCAGCAGCTTAGTTGGGTCGCAGGGGTCGGCTAATGAAAAACTGTTTTTT. Its translation is CASSLVGSQGSANEKLFF. The J gene is TRBJ1-4, the V gene TRBV7-6; TRBD1 might be the D (6 bases). The CDR3 extends over 18 amino acids. In germline, CDR1 is SGHVS, CDR2 FNYEAQ. V was trimmed by 1 base and J by 3 bases, leaving 18 bases between them.

The chain is built from TRBV6-2 or TRBV6-3 and TRBJ1-5; perhaps TRBD1 as D (5 bases). V lost 2 bases to trimming and J lost 9 bases, with 14 bases between them. CDR3 length: 14 amino acids. Germline V gene sequence: CDR1 MNHEY, CDR2 SVGEGT. The CDR3 loop reads CASSYRRGGGPQHF. The CDR3, as DNA: TGTGCCAGCAGTTACAGAAGGGGCGGGGGGCCCCAGCATTTT.

The chain has TRBV30 and TRBJ2-1, with 10 bases matching TRBD2. There are 14 residues in the CDR3. J was trimmed by 6 bases and V by 4 bases; bases with no gene match: 6. Germline V gene data show CDR1 as GTSNPN and CDR2 as SVGIG (reference sequence). CDR3 loop: CAWNSASGSNEQFF. CDR3 DNA: TGTGCCTGGAACTCCGCTAGCGGGAGCAATGAGCAGTTCTTC.

The V gene is TRBV28, the J gene TRBJ1-2; 7 nucleotides line up with TRBD1. CDR1 is MDHEN and CDR2 is SYDVKM in the germline V gene. V lost 8 bases, J lost 4 bases, and 7 bases stayed unmatched. CDR3 size: 13 residues. CDR3 protein: CASLDRATYGYTF. The CDR3 nucleotides are TGTGCCAGCCTTGACAGGGCGACCTATGGCTACACCTTC.

The rearrangement uses TRBV6-5 and TRBJ2-3, with D perhaps matching TRBD2 (5 bases). Deletions cut 10 bases from V and 5 bases from J, with 19 bases between. CDR1 MNHEY and CDR2 SVGAGI come from the germline V gene. The CDR3 runs to 14 residues. CDR3 in DNA: TGTGCCATCGTGCTCGAGGGAGTACGAGATACGCAGTATTTT. Amino acids: CAIVLEGVRDTQYF.

This rearrangement joins TRBV28 to TRBJ2-3, with D unclear. CDR1 and CDR2 (germline): MDHEN, SYDVKM. The V gene lost 4 bases and the J gene lost 0 bases, with 14 bases spanning the gap. This CDR3 comprises 16 residues. CDR3 DNA: TGTGCCAGCAGTTCCCCTGCGGCAACTAGCACAGATACGCAGTATTTT. It is translated as CASSSPAATSTDTQYF.

The chain has TRBV2 and TRBJ2-5, with TRBD2 as a possible D gene (5 bases). Germline assignment: CDR1 SNHLY and CDR2 FYNNEI. The ends were cut back, 4 bases at V and 5 bases at J, with 11 bases in the middle. CDR3 size: 13 residues. CDR3 in amino acids: CASSVGERETQYF. CDR3 nucleotides: TGTGCCAGCAGTGTCGGGGAGAGGGAGACCCAGTACTTC.

The chain has TRBV7-2 and TRBJ1-3; D not resolved. V was cut by 2 bases and J by 0 bases, with 5 bases left in between. This CDR3 has 14 residues. Germline lookup yields CDR1 SGHTA and CDR2 FQGNSA. CDR3 sequence (DNA): TGTGCCAGCAGCTTATATAGCTCTGGAAACACCATATATTTT. Translation gives CASSLYSSGNTIYF.

Points on this clone: Other DNA sequences in the same sample also yield this CDR3. This chain joins TRBV24-1 and TRBJ2-6; D is unresolved. In germline, CDR1 is KGHDR, CDR2 SFDVKD. CDR3 length equals 15 residues. V lost 3 bases to trimming and J lost 3 bases, with 8 bases between them. For the CDR3, the DNA is TGTGCCACCAGTGATCCCGTCAGTGGGGCCAACGTCCTGACTTTC. It specifies CATSDPVSGANVLTF.

The J gene is TRBJ1-5, the V gene TRBV9; a weak D match, TRBD1 (5 bases). V lost 0 bases and J lost 0, with 13 bases in between. The CDR3 totals 17 residues. Germline V CDR1 and CDR2: SGDLS, YYNGEE. DNA for the CDR3: TGTGCCAGCAGCGTAGGTGCCGGGGGGTATAGCAATCAGCCCCAGCATTTT. Its protein product is CASSVGAGGYSNQPQHF.

This clone was seen more than once but under ten times. The V gene is TRBV7-2, the J gene TRBJ1-5; maybe TRBD1 (5 bases). The V end was cut by 1 base, the J end by 6 bases, with 7 bases between. CDR1 SGHTA and CDR2 FQGNSA come from the germline V gene. The CDR3 has 13 amino acids. Written as DNA, the CDR3 is TGTGCCAGCAGCTTAGACGGGGGTCAGCCCCAGCATTTT. Translating gives CASSLDGGQPQHF.

The rearrangement joins TRBV11-3 to TRBJ2-1; 8 positions agree with TRBD2. J lost 9 bases, V lost 3 bases, and 16 bases had no gene match. CDR1 is SGHNT, CDR2 YENEEA, per germline. The CDR3 consists of 17 residues. The CDR3 spells CASSFPRTSPPGTEQFF. CDR3 sequence (DNA): TGTGCCAGCAGCTTCCCCCGGACTAGCCCCCCAGGTACTGAGCAGTTCTTC. Using reference TRBV11-3 and TRBJ2-1 for the parts outside the CDR3, the full variable domain is EAGVVQSPRYKIIEKKQPVAFWCNPISGHNTLYWYLQNLGQGPELLIRYENEEAVDDSQLPKDRFSAERLKGVDSTLKIQPAELGDSAVYLCASSFPRTSPPGTEQFFGPGTRLTVL.

V is TRBV24-1 and J is TRBJ1-2, with D tentatively TRBD1 (5 bases). This CDR3 contains 14 residues. Germline lookup yields CDR1 KGHDR and CDR2 SFDVKD. V lost 4 bases and J lost 1, with 9 bases in between. This CDR3 reads CATSETTVNYGYTF. In DNA form, the CDR3 reads TGTGCCACCAGTGAAACGACAGTTAACTATGGCTACACCTTC.

This chain links TRBV14 with TRBJ2-1, with D unclear. V was cut by 0 bases and J by 3 bases, with 12 bases left in between. The CDR3 has 16 amino acids. In germline, CDR1 is SGHDN, CDR2 FVKESK. CDR3: CASSQDRGYNYNEQFF. The CDR3 DNA is TGTGCCAGCAGCCAAGATCGAGGCTATAACTACAATGAGCAGTTCTTC.

This clone was counted a few times. The chain is built from TRBV28 and TRBJ1-2; 9 bases fit TRBD1. The CDR3 runs to 13 residues. The junction had 4 bases not matched to a gene; V was cut back by 3 bases and J by 8 bases. CDR1 is MDHEN and CDR2 is SYDVKM in the germline V gene. For the CDR3, the DNA is TGTGCCAGCAGTTTCCTTACAGGGGGCGGCTACACCTTC. Protein sequence: CASSFLTGGGYTF.

In DNA form, the CDR3 reads TGCGCCAGCAGCTTGTCAACAGGGGGATTGACTGAAGCTTTCTTT. As protein: CASSLSTGGLTEAFF. The V and J genes are TRBV5-1 and TRBJ1-1; 8 nucleotides line up with TRBD1. Per germline, CDR1 SGHRS and CDR2 YFSETQ. CDR3 size: 15 residues. Germline trimming cut 1 base from V and 5 bases from J; bases unmatched to any gene: 7.

CDR3 DNA sequence: TGTGCCAGCAGCTTAACCCCCAGGACGGGATTGAGAGGGGCCAACGTCCTGACTTTC. Translating it yields CASSLTPRTGLRGANVLTF. This sequence joins TRBV7-3 and TRBJ2-6; D is possibly TRBD2 (5 bases). This CDR3 has 19 amino acids. Germline CDR1 SGHTA, CDR2 FQGTGA. V lost 0 bases to trimming and J lost 4 bases, with 19 bases between them.

The genes are TRBV19 and TRBJ1-5; a weak D match, TRBD1 (5 bases). Germline assignment: CDR1 LNHDA and CDR2 SQIVND (reference sequence). CDR3 length: 13 amino acids. The germline V and J ends were trimmed by 10 bases and 9 bases, with 19 bases remaining between them. The CDR3, as DNA: TGTGCCACTCGATTTGTTGGGGGGGGGCCCCAGCATTTT. As protein: CATRFVGGGPQHF.

This clone was counted a few times. This sequence joins TRBV2 and TRBJ1-1; the D is unclear. Germline CDR1 is SNHLY and CDR2 is FYNNEI. V was trimmed by 5 bases and J by 1 base, leaving 11 bases between them. The CDR3 is 14 residues long. CDR3 DNA: TGTGCCAGCAGTATCGGTTCAGGGAACACTGAAGCTTTCTTT. Translated: CASSIGSGNTEAFF.

The chain uses TRBV7-6 and TRBJ1-2; D possibly corresponds to TRBD1 (5 bases). Germline loops: CDR1 SGHVS, CDR2 FNYEAQ. The V end lost 7 bases, the J end lost 8 bases, and 29 bases lay between the germline ends. The CDR3 runs 17 residues. DNA of the CDR3: TGTGCCAGCACCGCCGTTCCAACCGGGACTCAAGTGGAGGGCTACACCTTC. Protein: CASTAVPTGTQVEGYTF.

V usage is TRBV6-4 and J usage is TRBJ1-2, with TRBD1 as a possible D gene (6 bases). The CDR3 loop spans 13 amino acids. With 4 bases removed from V and 2 bases from J, the gap between germline ends came to 8 bases. Per germline, CDR1 MRHNA and CDR2 SNTAGT. CDR3 protein: CASSGGQNYGYTF. Written as DNA, the CDR3 is TGTGCCAGCAGTGGTGGACAGAACTATGGCTACACCTTC.

The chain has TRBV6-5 and TRBJ2-1; TRBD2 matches 7 bases. The CDR3 length is 13 residues. The germline V gene has CDR1 MNHEY and CDR2 SVGAGI. V shed 8 bases and J 7 bases; nucleotides not matched to a gene: 8. Written as DNA, the CDR3 is TGTGCCAGCCTTGGACTAGTCTGGAATGAGCAGTTCTTC. Residues: CASLGLVWNEQFF.

This clone was picked up a small number of times. The V call is TRBV11-3, the J call TRBJ2-1, with 12 bases matching TRBD2. The V segment lost 0 bases and the J segment 8 bases; nucleotides outside the gene matches: 8. The germline V gene encodes CDR1 SGHNT and CDR2 YENEEA. The CDR3 loop spans 17 amino acids. The CDR3 DNA is TGTGCCAGCAGCTTAGAGGCCCTAGCGGGAGGGGGGGATGAGCAGTTCTTC. It codes for CASSLEALAGGGDEQFF.

This chain connects TRBV20-1 to TRBJ2-1; 8 bases agree with TRBD2. Trimming cost V 6 bases and J 0 bases; bases outside gene matches: 22. Germline values: CDR1 DFQATT, CDR2 SNEGSKA (reference sequence). This CDR3 region has 20 residues. The CDR3 nucleotides are TGCAGTGCCAGTAATTCGGGGGCGCAGGCTAGCGGGTACTCCTACAATGAGCAGTTCTTC. This gives the protein CSASNSGAQASGYSYNEQFF.

This rearrangement joins TRBV30 to TRBJ2-1, with unresolved D. This CDR3 comprises 13 residues. Looked up from germline, CDR1 is GTSNPN and CDR2 is SVGIG (reference sequence). V was pared by 5 bases and J by 0 bases, with 8 bases between. The DNA of the CDR3 is TGTGCCTGGGCGATGAGCTCCTACAATGAGCAGTTCTTC. Amino acid sequence: CAWAMSSYNEQFF.

The CDR3 loop reads CASSLGREGTEAFF. In nucleotides, the CDR3 is TGTGCCAGCAGCCTTGGCAGGGAGGGTACTGAAGCTTTCTTT. The chain uses TRBV28 and TRBJ1-1, with D possibly being TRBD1 (5 bases). Germline V gene data show CDR1 as MDHEN and CDR2 as SYDVKM. The CDR3 sequence is 14 residues long. V lost 6 bases and J 5 bases, leaving 16 bases between the germline ends.